The clone carrying this T cell receptor (beta chain) was detected a few times. Its antigen is as yet unknown. The data were obtained in a study of human T cells and chemical hapten exposure. Individual cDNA molecules each carried unique molecular identifiers attached by the library. A single record per CDR3 protein comes from TCRdb applying MiXCR to the RACE reads. The table includes about 160,000 distinct CDR3 sequences, about 27% detected once. From germline, CDR1 is MGHRA and CDR2 YSYEKL. The CDR3 has 13 residues. Trimming removed 1 base from V and 5 bases from J, with 9 bases in between. Overall study findings and caveats: Sensitizing with DPC caused no change in TCRs above 1 in 1000 frequency.

Time point defined: patch test 3, about 24 weeks after DPC sensitization. The treatment: therapeutic diphenylcyclopropenone sensitization with weekly scalp DPC. The rearrangement uses TRBV4-1 and TRBJ2-7; no clear D gene. The sample consisted of whole blood, taken in connection with sensitization to the hapten diphenylcyclopropenone (DPC). The receptor comes from a woman under 30 with alopecia areata. Some clones in this sample may be carry-over from other donors' samples. The CDR3 spells CASSQADWDEQYF. The CDR3 bases are TGCGCCAGCAGCCAAGCTGACTGGGACGAGCAGTACTTC.